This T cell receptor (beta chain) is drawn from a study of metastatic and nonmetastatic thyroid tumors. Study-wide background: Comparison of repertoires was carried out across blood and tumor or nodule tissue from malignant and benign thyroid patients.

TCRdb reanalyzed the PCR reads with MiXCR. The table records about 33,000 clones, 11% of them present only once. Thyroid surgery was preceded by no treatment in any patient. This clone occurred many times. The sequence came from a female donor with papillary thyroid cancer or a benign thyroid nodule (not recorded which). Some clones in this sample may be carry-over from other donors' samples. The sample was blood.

Here the CDR3 DNA reads TGTGCCAGCAGCTGGCCGGAAGGTGGTTCTGCCGAGCAGTACTTC. Translating gives CASSWPEGGSAEQYF. This sequence joins TRBV7-2 and TRBJ2-7; D remains unclear. V lost 4 bases and J 6 bases, leaving 19 bases between the germline ends. Germline V CDR1 and CDR2: SGHTA, FQGNSA. The CDR3 length is 15 residues.